The 17 T cell receptor beta chains reported below all come from one sample, sequenced in a study of metastatic and nonmetastatic thyroid tumors. Through MiXCR, TCRdb re-clonotyped the PCR reads. The sample gives 30,000 to 40,000 clones, approximately 26% of which show up once; around 10% is in the top ten. Thyroid surgery was performed in patients who had received no treatment beforehand. The sequenced sample consisted of blood. All receptors derive from a female donor with papillary thyroid cancer or a benign thyroid nodule (not recorded which). Some clones in this sample may be carry-over from other donors' samples.

This clone was seen repeatedly, ten times or more. The rearrangement joins TRBV2 to TRBJ2-7, with a weak D call TRBD1 (5 bases). Trimming shortened V by 1 base and J by 4 bases, and 14 bases separated the two germline ends. Germline loops: CDR1 SNHLY, CDR2 FYNNEI. The CDR3 has 15 amino acids. The CDR3 loop is CASSEVGVFSYEQYF. The CDR3 DNA sequence: TGTGCCAGCAGTGAAGTAGGGGTTTTTTCTTACGAGCAGTACTTC.

The chain carries TRBV6-2 or TRBV6-3 and TRBJ1-5, with TRBD1 identical over 11 bases. The V segment lost 6 bases and the J segment 1 base; nucleotides outside the gene matches: 17. The CDR3 has 20 amino acids. Germline CDR1 reads MNHEY; CDR2 reads SVGEGT. CDR3 sequence (DNA): TGTGCCAGCAGACTCTTTCGGACAGGGGGCGAAGGTGGGAGCAATCAGCCCCAGCATTTT. Protein product: CASRLFRTGGEGGSNQPQHF.

This clone was detected ten times or more. The V and J genes are TRBV5-4 and TRBJ2-1, with TRBD2 identical over 9 bases. The V and J ends lost 2 bases and 6 bases, in that order; junction bases with no gene match: 6. This CDR3 contains 15 residues. The germline gives CDR1 SGHNT, CDR2 YYREEE (reference sequence). DNA of the CDR3: TGTGCCAGCAGCTTTGGCGGGAGGGCGCCCAATGAGCAGTTCTTC. Its translation: CASSFGGRAPNEQFF. The whole variable domain, remainder taken from reference TRBV5-4 and TRBJ2-1, is ETGVTQSPTHLIKTRGQQVTLRCSSQSGHNTVSWYQQALGQGPQFIFQYYREEENGRGNFPPRFSGLQFPNYSSELNVNALELDDSALYLCASSFGGRAPNEQFFGPGTRLTVL.

The chain joins TRBV30 to TRBJ2-5, with unresolved D. There are 13 residues in the CDR3. CDR1 and CDR2 (germline): GTSNPN, SVGIG (reference sequence). The germline V and J ends were trimmed by 0 bases and 4 bases, with 9 bases remaining between them. In DNA form, the CDR3 reads TGTGCCTGGAGTGTTCAGCGAATAGAGACCCAGTACTTC. Translation: CAWSVQRIETQYF.

This clone was counted many times. Given a much more abundant clone one base away, this may be a read error. The genes are TRBV28 and TRBJ1-2, with no clear D. Trimming took 2 bases from V and 7 from J, leaving 8 bases between them. The CDR3 covers 12 residues. CDR1 and CDR2 from the germline V gene are MDHEN and SYDVKM. CDR3 residues: CASSLSEGGYTF. The CDR3 DNA reads TGTGCCAGCAGTTTAAGTGAGGGTGGCTACACCTTC.

V is TRBV7-2 and J is TRBJ1-2; D unclear. The V end was cut by 2 bases, the J end by 5 bases, with 6 bases between. Germline V gene sequence: CDR1 SGHTA, CDR2 FQGNSA. CDR3 length: 12 residues. DNA for the CDR3: TGTGCCAGCAGCTTACCCTCATATGGCTACACCTTC. Residues: CASSLPSYGYTF.

This clone has ten or more counts. The chain combines TRBV28 with TRBJ2-6; D uncertain. This CDR3 comprises 15 residues. V lost 8 bases and J lost 4, with 15 bases in between. Germline V lookup: CDR1 MDHEN, CDR2 SYDVKM. CDR3 region: CASAPAALGANVLTF. CDR3 DNA: TGTGCCAGCGCCCCCGCAGCGTTAGGGGCCAACGTCCTGACTTTC.

This clone was counted at least ten times. The rearrangement links TRBV5-6 to TRBJ2-5; TRBD1 matches 7 bases. Per germline, CDR1 SGHDT and CDR2 YYEEEE. The CDR3 totals 15 residues. V shed 3 bases and J 4 bases; nucleotides not matched to a gene: 9. CDR3 in DNA: TGTGCCAGCAGCTCGATTATGACAGGGACAGAGACCCAGTACTTC. As protein: CASSSIMTGTETQYF. Full variable domain (outside the CDR3, taken from reference TRBV5-6 and TRBJ2-5): DAGVTQSPTHLIKTRGQQVTLRCSPKSGHDTVSWYQQALGQGPQFIFQYYEEEERQRGNFPDRFSGHQFPNYSSELNVNALLLGDSALYLCASSSIMTGTETQYFGPGTRLLVL.

The chain links TRBV11-2 to TRBJ2-7, with TRBD2 identical over 7 bases. This CDR3 region has 16 residues. CDR1 is SGHAT and CDR2 is FQNNGV in the germline V gene. V gave up 4 bases and J gave up 5 bases; unmatched junction bases: 14. The CDR3 region has the DNA TGTGCCAGCAGCTCCCCTCGTGGGGAGGGGATCCACGAGCAGTACTTC. This codes for CASSSPRGEGIHEQYF. Based on the CDR3 plus reference TRBV11-2 and TRBJ2-7, the full variable domain is EAGVAQSPRYKIIEKRQSVAFWCNPISGHATLYWYQQILGQGPKLLIQFQNNGVVDDSQLPKDRFSAERLKGVDSTLKIQPAKLEDSAVYLCASSSPRGEGIHEQYFGPGTRLTVT.

This clone was counted many times. The chain joins TRBV28 to TRBJ1-6; D gene uncertain. Germline CDR1 reads MDHEN; CDR2 reads SYDVKM. This CDR3 contains 14 residues. Trimming took 10 bases from V and 7 from J, leaving 17 bases between them. The CDR3 region is CAIADRATNSPLHF. The CDR3 bases are TGTGCCATCGCCGACCGGGCCACGAATTCACCCCTCCACTTT. The full variable domain, its missing parts supplied by reference TRBV28 and TRBJ1-6, is DVKVTQSSRYLVKRTGEKVFLECVQDMDHENMFWYRQDPGLGLRLIYFSYDVKMKEKGDIPEGYSVSREKKERFSLILESASTNQTSMYLCAIADRATNSPLHFGNGTRLTVT.

The chain uses TRBV11-1 and TRBJ2-7, with D maybe TRBD2 (8 bases). The ends were cut back, 7 bases at V and 3 bases at J, with 22 bases in the middle. This CDR3 is built from 16 residues. The germline V gene has CDR1 SGHAT and CDR2 FQDESV (reference sequence). CDR3 in amino acids: CASNPGGGDSIYEQYF. The CDR3 nucleotides read TGTGCCAGCAACCCGGGAGGGGGCGATTCGATCTACGAGCAGTACTTC.

This clone was counted ten times or more. This chain links TRBV7-9 with TRBJ1-6; TRBD1 agrees at 7 bases. The V and J ends lost 5 bases and 10 bases, in that order; junction bases with no gene match: 2. Germline CDR1 and CDR2: SEHNR and FQNEAQ (reference sequence). The CDR3 has 12 residues. DNA for the CDR3: TGTGCCAGCAGCCGACAGGGCTCACCCCTCCACTTT. Translation: CASSRQGSPLHF. Full variable domain (remainder filled in from reference TRBV7-9 and TRBJ1-6): DTGVSQNPRHKITKRGQNVTFRCDPISEHNRLYWYRQTLGQGPEFLTYFQNEAQLEKSRLLSDRFSAERPKGSFSTLEIQRTEQGDSAMYLCASSRQGSPLHFGNGTRLTVT.

The rearrangement uses TRBV5-5 and TRBJ1-2; 7 bases align to TRBD1. The germline V gene encodes CDR1 SGHKS and CDR2 YYEKEE (reference sequence). The J segment lost 4 bases and the V segment lost 4 bases, leaving 7 bases of the junction unmatched. The length of the CDR3 is 14 residues. Here the CDR3 DNA reads TGTGCCAGCAGCCCGGCCGGACAGGTCTATGGCTACACCTTC. It codes for CASSPAGQVYGYTF.

This clone was detected ten times or more. The V and J genes are TRBV20-1 and TRBJ1-1; D is ambiguous. The CDR3 has 12 amino acids. V shed 7 bases and J shed 4 bases, with 13 bases lying between them. CDR1 DFQATT and CDR2 SNEGSKA come from the germline V gene (reference sequence). CDR3 sequence reads: CSVQPGSTEAFF. CDR3 sequence (DNA): TGCAGTGTGCAGCCGGGCAGCACTGAAGCTTTCTTT.

This clone was found many times. The CDR3 loop is CASSLFGGSDSPLHF. The CDR3 coding sequence is TGCGCCAGCAGCTTGTTTGGGGGGTCGGACTCACCCCTCCACTTT. V gene TRBV5-1 combines with J gene TRBJ1-6, with D perhaps matching TRBD1 (5 bases). Trimming removed 1 base at V and 10 bases at J, with 15 bases between. Germline V CDR1 and CDR2: SGHRS, YFSETQ. This CDR3 spans 15 amino acids.

This clone has ten or more counts. This chain connects TRBV7-9 to TRBJ2-1; 7 bases agree with TRBD1. CDR3 size: 13 residues. V dropped 6 bases and J dropped 9; count of bases not matched to a gene: 8. Germline CDR1 reads SEHNR; CDR2 reads FQNEAQ (reference sequence). The chain's CDR3 is CASRDRQGGEQFF. In DNA, the CDR3 is TGTGCCAGCAGGGACCGACAGGGCGGTGAGCAGTTCTTC.

This clone was counted many times. This rearrangement joins TRBV14 to TRBJ2-1; TRBD1 is a possible D gene (7 bases). CDR1 is SGHDN and CDR2 is FVKESK in the germline V gene. Trimming stripped 2 bases from V and 7 bases from J, with 15 bases between. The CDR3 has 15 residues. The CDR3 nucleotides are TGTGCCAGCAGCCAATTAGTGACAGGGAGGAATGAGCAGTTCTTC. The encoded protein is CASSQLVTGRNEQFF.